The 16 T cell receptor beta chains below all came from one sample that was sequenced in a study of cytomegalovirus exposure and HLA in healthy donors. A multiplex PCR was run with 60 Vbeta primers and 13 Jbeta primers. Assay: immunoSEQ multiplex PCR; the TCRdb copy retains only in-frame clones and omits some. The table has tens of thousands of clones, about 80% seen once. Sequencing used PBMCs. The receptors shown here come from a man aged 25-40 years in good health and CMV-seronegative.

The chain carries TRBV5-4 and TRBJ2-2, with a weak D call TRBD1 (6 bases). The germline CDR1 and CDR2 sequences are SGHNT and YYREEE (reference sequence). The CDR3 extends over 16 amino acids. The V and J ends lost 0 bases and 2 bases respectively, with 11 bases between them. The CDR3 sequence: CASSLGRGFNTGELFF. Here the CDR3 DNA reads TGTGCCAGCAGCTTGGGCAGGGGATTTAACACCGGGGAGCTGTTTTTT.

With regard to this clone: At one end the junction does not follow the germline gene, possibly because of a read error. The J gene is TRBJ2-7, the V gene TRBV7-9, with TRBD2 as a possible D gene (6 bases). Germline CDR1 SEHNR, CDR2 FQNEAQ (reference sequence). This CDR3 has 17 amino acids. This CDR3 reads CSSSLSGGGARSYEQYF. In DNA form, the CDR3 reads TGTTCCAGCAGCTTATCTGGAGGCGGGGCAAGGTCCTACGAGCAGTACTTC.

The V and J genes are TRBV6-6 and TRBJ2-3; TRBD1 matches at 7 bases. From germline, CDR1 is MNHNY and CDR2 SVGAGI (reference sequence). CDR3 size: 16 residues. V lost 6 bases, J lost 3 bases, and 12 bases stayed unmatched. The DNA of the CDR3 is TGTGCCAGCAGCCCACTGGGACAGACGAGTACAGATACGCAGTATTTT. Protein: CASSPLGQTSTDTQYF.

The chain carries TRBV6-6 and TRBJ1-5, with D maybe TRBD1 (6 bases). The CDR3 sequence is 15 residues long. Trimming pared 0 bases from V and 6 bases from J, leaving 12 bases between. Germline V gene lookup returns CDR1 MNHNY and CDR2 SVGAGI (reference sequence). The CDR3 nucleotides are TGTGCCAGCAGTTACTCGAGGGGGAAGGGTCAGCCCCAGCATTTT. Its protein is CASSYSRGKGQPQHF.

This clone was observed a few times. The chain carries TRBV5-1 and TRBJ2-7; TRBD2 matches 9 bases. The V segment lost 4 bases and the J segment 5 bases; nucleotides outside the gene matches: 7. Germline V gives CDR1 SGHRS, CDR2 YFSETQ. The CDR3 spans 14 residues. CDR3 sequence reads: CASSPAGGAHEQYF. As DNA, the CDR3 is TGCGCCAGCAGCCCCGCGGGGGGGGCCCACGAGCAGTACTTC.

The chain carries TRBV4-2 and TRBJ1-1; TRBD1 might be the D (5 bases). In germline, CDR1 is LGHNA, CDR2 YNFKEQ. The CDR3 runs 13 residues. Trimming shortened V by 8 bases and J by 7 bases, and 17 bases separated the two germline ends. CDR3 sequence: CASARGYSYEAFF. The DNA for the CDR3 is TGTGCCAGCGCCCGGGGGTATAGTTATGAAGCTTTCTTT.

In its sample, this clone was seen a few times. This chain links TRBV11-2 with TRBJ1-1; possible D gene TRBD1, 6 bases. Germline loops: CDR1 SGHAT, CDR2 FQNNGV. Trimming cost V 3 bases and J 0 bases, with 17 bases left between them. The CDR3 sequence is 17 residues long. The CDR3 coding sequence is TGTGCCAGCAGCTTTGGGGACAAGTCCCTCATGAACACTGAAGCTTTCTTT. This sequence encodes CASSFGDKSLMNTEAFF.

This chain uses TRBV6-6 with TRBJ2-5, with 8 bases that match TRBD1. V trimming: 6 bases; J trimming: 5 bases; junction bases outside the gene matches: 5. The germline CDR1 and CDR2 sequences are MNHNY and SVGAGI (reference sequence). The CDR3 sequence is 13 residues long. CDR3: CASSRTGHETQYF. The CDR3 region has the DNA TGTGCCAGCAGCAGGACAGGGCATGAGACCCAGTACTTC.

The chain has TRBV9 and TRBJ2-7; a possible D gene is TRBD1 (5 bases). The CDR3 length is 12 residues. V was shortened by 0 bases and J by 6 bases, with 7 bases between the two germline ends. Germline CDR1 reads SGDLS; CDR2 reads YYNGEE. This CDR3 is CASSVAQGEQYF. The CDR3, as DNA: TGTGCCAGCAGCGTAGCTCAGGGCGAGCAGTACTTC.

The chain has TRBV9 and TRBJ2-2, with a weak D call TRBD1 (6 bases). CDR3 length equals 17 residues. Trimming took off 4 bases at V and 5 bases at J, with 21 bases between the two ends. Germline V lookup: CDR1 SGDLS, CDR2 YYNGEE. CDR3 region: CASSNNRVEGLTGELFF. Written as DNA, the CDR3 is TGTGCCAGCAGCAATAACAGGGTGGAAGGTCTGACCGGGGAGCTGTTTTTT.

The rearrangement links TRBV4-3 to TRBJ2-1; D is possibly TRBD2 (6 bases). Trimming stripped 3 bases from V and 2 bases from J, with 14 bases between. The germline V gene has CDR1 LGHNA and CDR2 YSLEER. The CDR3 has 16 amino acids. CDR3 DNA sequence: TGCGCCAGCAGCCAGCAACCGGGAGCCACCTACAATGAGCAGTTCTTC. Its translation is CASSQQPGATYNEQFF.

The V call is TRBV29-1, the J call TRBJ1-4, with 8 bases aligning to TRBD1. The CDR3 length is 16 residues. Germline CDR1 is SQVTM and CDR2 is ANQGSEA. The V and J ends lost 7 bases and 0 bases, in that order; junction bases with no gene match: 10. CDR3: CSALGQDLPTNEKLFF. The CDR3 coding sequence is TGCAGCGCCCTGGGACAGGATCTCCCAACTAATGAAAAACTGTTTTTT.

This clone was detected a few times. V and J are TRBV6-6 and TRBJ2-3, with 7 bases aligning to TRBD1. The ends lost 0 bases at V and 0 bases at J; junction bases unmatched: 3. This CDR3 has 16 residues. The V gene's germline CDR1 is MNHNY and CDR2 SVGAGI (reference sequence). In nucleotides, the CDR3 is TGTGCCAGCAGTTACTCGCGACAGGGCAGCACAGATACGCAGTATTTT. Protein product: CASSYSRQGSTDTQYF.

This clone was seen only a few times. V usage is TRBV2 and J usage is TRBJ1-4; no firm D call. Trimming removed 1 base from V and 8 bases from J, with 5 bases in between. This CDR3 contains 12 residues. Per germline, CDR1 SNHLY and CDR2 FYNNEI. In DNA, the CDR3 is TGTGCCAGCAGTGAAGGCAGGGAAAAACTGTTTTTT. Translating it yields CASSEGREKLFF.

The CDR3 bases are TGTGCCAGCAGGAAGCCCTCCCCCAGGGGAAATGATGGAAACATTCAGTACTTC. Its translation: CASRKPSPRGNDGNIQYF. The rearrangement joins TRBV9 to TRBJ2-4; a possible D gene is TRBD1 (6 bases). The CDR3 spans 18 residues. Per germline, CDR1 SGDLS and CDR2 YYNGEE. The germline V and J ends were trimmed by 5 bases and 6 bases, with 27 bases remaining between them. Combining the CDR3 with reference TRBV9 and TRBJ2-4 gives the whole variable domain DSGVTQTPKHLITATGQRVTLRCSPRSGDLSVYWYQQSLDQGLQFLIQYYNGEERAKGNILERFSAQQFPDLHSELNLSSLELGDSALYFCASRKPSPRGNDGNIQYFGAGTRLSVL.

The chain is built from TRBV6-5 and TRBJ2-7; maybe TRBD2 (7 bases). There are 15 residues in the CDR3. Deletions cut 2 bases from V and 2 bases from J, with 13 bases between. Per germline, CDR1 MNHEY and CDR2 SVGAGI. CDR3 sequence (DNA): TGTGCCAGCAGTTACCTCGGGGGGCCACCCTACGAGCAGTACTTC. This translates into CASSYLGGPPYEQYF.